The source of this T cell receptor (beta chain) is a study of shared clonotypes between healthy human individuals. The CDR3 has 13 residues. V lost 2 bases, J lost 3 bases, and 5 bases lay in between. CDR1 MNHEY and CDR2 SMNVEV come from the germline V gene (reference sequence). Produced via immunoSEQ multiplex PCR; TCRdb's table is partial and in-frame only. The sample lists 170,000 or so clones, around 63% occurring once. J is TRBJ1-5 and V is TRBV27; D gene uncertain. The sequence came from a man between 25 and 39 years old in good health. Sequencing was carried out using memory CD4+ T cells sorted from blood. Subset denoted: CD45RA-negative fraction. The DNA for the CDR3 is TGTGCCAGCAGTTTAAGGGTCAATCAGCCCCAGCATTTT. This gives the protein CASSLRVNQPQHF.